Listed here are 22 T cell receptor beta chains from one sample, sequenced in a study of metastatic and nonmetastatic thyroid tumors (dated by TCRdb to 2018 to 2021). The library came from PCR. The sample was run on an Illumina HiSeq 4000. The public reads were reanalyzed by TCRdb: fastp trimming at Q25, MiXCR alignment, in-frame beta chains only. This sample comprises 30,000 to 40,000 clones, about a third of them detected only once. The ten largest clones capture over 20% of the sample. None of the patients had been given any treatment before thyroid surgery. Sequencing was performed on tumor tissue. These receptors came from a female donor with papillary thyroid cancer or a benign thyroid nodule (not recorded which). Some clones in this sample may be carry-over from other donors' samples.

This clone showed up just a few times. The chain is built from TRBV6-1 and TRBJ1-5; TRBD1 might be the D (5 bases). The CDR3 runs to 13 residues. Germline CDR1 reads MNHNS; CDR2 reads SASEGT. Deletions cut 4 bases from V and 5 bases from J, with 9 bases between. This chain's CDR3 is CASSGQLDQPQHF. The CDR3 coding sequence is TGTGCCAGCAGTGGACAGCTTGATCAGCCCCAGCATTTT.

The V and J genes are TRBV20-1 and TRBJ2-7; 7 nucleotides match TRBD2. Germline CDR1 is DFQATT and CDR2 is SNEGSKA (reference sequence). CDR3 size: 14 residues. J was trimmed by 3 bases and V by 1 base; bases with no gene match: 6. CDR3 sequence (DNA): TGCAGTGCTAGAGGTCTAGCGGACCGCTACGAGCAGTACTTC. Translated, it gives CSARGLADRYEQYF.

The chain recombines TRBV6-1 with TRBJ1-1; D might be TRBD1 (6 bases). The CDR3 covers 15 residues. V was clipped by 7 bases and J by 1 base, with 16 bases between them. Germline V lookup: CDR1 MNHNS, CDR2 SASEGT. This CDR3 reads CASKQTGTGNTEAFF. CDR3 nucleotide sequence: TGTGCCAGCAAGCAGACAGGCACGGGGAACACTGAAGCTTTCTTT.

This clone was seen more than once but under ten times. The V and J genes are TRBV19 and TRBJ2-2, with unresolved D. This CDR3 region has 15 residues. V was cut by 5 bases and J by 5 bases, with 15 bases left in between. Germline V gives CDR1 LNHDA, CDR2 SQIVND (reference sequence). CDR3 region: CASSSRPPGTGELFF. The CDR3 nucleotides read TGTGCCAGTAGTTCGCGACCACCTGGGACCGGGGAGCTGTTTTTT.

V usage is TRBV7-9 and J usage is TRBJ2-3; 10 positions match TRBD1. The CDR3 length is 14 residues. The J segment lost 10 bases and the V segment lost 2 bases, leaving 6 bases of the junction unmatched. The germline gives CDR1 SEHNR, CDR2 FQNEAQ (reference sequence). The CDR3 DNA is TGTGCCAGCAGCTTATTAGGGGACAGGGGTTCGCAGTATTTT. Translation gives CASSLLGDRGSQYF.

In this sample, this clone turned up a few times. The chain recombines TRBV19 with TRBJ1-2; D remains unclear. V was pared by 8 bases and J by 3 bases, with 10 bases between. Germline CDR1 is LNHDA and CDR2 is SQIVND (reference sequence). The CDR3 totals 12 residues. The CDR3: CASGTVDYGYTF. In DNA, the CDR3 is TGTGCCAGTGGTACGGTGGACTATGGCTACACCTTC. The full variable domain, with the rest looked up from reference TRBV19 and TRBJ1-2, is DGGITQSPKYLFRKEGQNVTLSCEQNLNHDAMYWYRQDPGQGLRLIYYSQIVNDFQKGDIAEGYSVSREKKESFPLTVTSAQKNPTAFYLCASGTVDYGYTFGSGTRLTVV.

The genes are TRBV12-3 or TRBV12-4 and TRBJ1-1; D gene uncertain. The CDR3 is 13 residues long. V lost 3 bases and J 1 base, leaving 6 bases between the germline ends. The CDR3 DNA reads TGTGCCAGCAGTTTTGCAGCGAACACTGAAGCTTTCTTT. Translation gives CASSFAANTEAFF.

Concerning this clone itself: The same CDR3 also results from other DNA sequences found in this sample. The gene calls are TRBV6-1 and TRBJ2-2, with TRBD2 matching 14 bases. The CDR3 runs 15 residues. Looked up from germline, CDR1 is MNHNS and CDR2 is SASEGT. Trimming cost V 8 bases and J 3 bases; bases outside gene matches: 2. The chain's CDR3 is CASSGLAGDTGELFF. The CDR3 region has the DNA TGTGCCAGCTCGGGACTAGCGGGAGACACCGGGGAGCTGTTTTTT.

This clone was counted between two and nine times. The chain is built from TRBV2 and TRBJ1-2; D call uncertain. CDR3 length: 11 amino acids. Looked up from germline, CDR1 is SNHLY and CDR2 is FYNNEI. V was pared by 5 bases and J by 8 bases, with 9 bases between. The CDR3 loop is CASSQERGYTF. Written as DNA, the CDR3 is TGTGCCAGCAGTCAGGAGCGCGGCTACACCTTC.

About this clone: The sample has other DNA sequences that encode this CDR3 too. The genes are TRBV7-2 and TRBJ2-2; no definite D call. The length of the CDR3 is 11 residues. V lost 1 base to trimming and J lost 8 bases, with 2 bases between them. Germline-derived CDR1 and CDR2 are SGHTA and FQGNSA. The CDR3 loop is CASSLVGELFF. CDR3 nucleotide sequence: TGTGCCAGCAGCTTAGTGGGGGAGCTGTTTTTT.

This clone has just a few counts. The chain combines TRBV19 with TRBJ2-1; the D is unclear. Germline CDR1 LNHDA, CDR2 SQIVND (reference sequence). V gave up 3 bases and J gave up 6 bases, with 9 bases separating them. The CDR3 covers 13 residues. CDR3 in amino acids: CASSMGWGNEQFF. CDR3 sequence (DNA): TGTGCCAGTAGTATGGGCTGGGGCAATGAGCAGTTCTTC.

The chain couples TRBV6-1 to TRBJ1-1, with D unresolved. Germline-derived CDR1 and CDR2 are MNHNS and SASEGT. The CDR3 covers 14 residues. Trimming shortened V by 5 bases and J by 6 bases, and 16 bases separated the two germline ends. As DNA, the CDR3 is TGTGCCAGCAGTCCCTCCAGGAGGACCTCTGAAGCTTTCTTT. Protein: CASSPSRRTSEAFF.

This clone has just a few counts. CDR3: CASSYSRGNSPLHF. In DNA form, the CDR3 reads TGTGCCAGCAGTTACTCCAGGGGTAATTCACCCCTCCACTTT. The rearrangement uses TRBV6-6 and TRBJ1-6, with D possibly TRBD1 on 6 matching bases. Per the germline V gene, CDR1 is MNHNY and CDR2 is SVGAGI (reference sequence). The ends were cut back, 0 bases at V and 6 bases at J, with 6 bases in the middle. This CDR3 spans 14 amino acids.

Only a few counts were recorded for this clone. V and J are TRBV19 and TRBJ1-2, with D unclear. The V gene's germline CDR1 is LNHDA and CDR2 SQIVND (reference sequence). CDR3 length: 15 amino acids. V shed 5 bases and J shed 4 bases, with 17 bases lying between them. CDR3 in amino acids: CASSASDAQGYGYTF. The CDR3 DNA is TGTGCCAGTAGTGCCTCGGACGCCCAAGGCTATGGCTACACCTTC.

The V call is TRBV6-1, the J call TRBJ2-2; 11 bases fit TRBD2. Unmatched junction bases numbered 5, after V lost 6 bases and J lost 5 bases. The CDR3 covers 15 residues. The germline CDR1 and CDR2 sequences are MNHNS and SASEGT. The CDR3 loop reads CASRTSGSVTGELFF. CDR3 in DNA: TGTGCCAGCAGAACTAGCGGGAGTGTTACCGGGGAGCTGTTTTTT.

This chain uses TRBV28 with TRBJ1-5; D gene unclear. The CDR3 is 13 amino acids. Germline CDR1 is MDHEN and CDR2 is SYDVKM. Trimming pared 6 bases from V and 0 bases from J, leaving 6 bases between. This chain's CDR3 is CASRGYSNQPQHF. Here the CDR3 DNA reads TGTGCCAGCAGGGGGTATAGCAATCAGCCCCAGCATTTT.

V gene TRBV11-2 combines with J gene TRBJ2-1; 7 bases are a match to TRBD2. The CDR3 sequence is 16 residues long. Looked up from germline, CDR1 is SGHAT and CDR2 is FQNNGV. Trimming cost V 0 bases and J 7 bases; bases outside gene matches: 9. Written as DNA, the CDR3 is TGTGCCAGCAGCTTAGAGGGGGGAGGGCCAGGGAATGAGCAGTTCTTC. Residues: CASSLEGGGPGNEQFF.

J is TRBJ2-5 and V is TRBV5-6; TRBD2 is a possible D gene (7 bases). V was shortened by 6 bases and J by 0 bases, with 18 bases between the two germline ends. Germline CDR1 is SGHDT and CDR2 is YYEEEE. The CDR3 has 16 residues. This chain's CDR3 is CASTGGPAGHQETQYF. In nucleotides, the CDR3 is TGTGCCAGCACCGGGGGGCCAGCGGGCCACCAAGAGACCCAGTACTTC. The whole variable domain, filled in from reference TRBV5-6 and TRBJ2-5, reads DAGVTQSPTHLIKTRGQQVTLRCSPKSGHDTVSWYQQALGQGPQFIFQYYEEEERQRGNFPDRFSGHQFPNYSSELNVNALLLGDSALYLCASTGGPAGHQETQYFGPGTRLLVL.

This clone was observed a single time. V usage is TRBV11-2 and J usage is TRBJ2-3; D call uncertain. The CDR3 length is 15 residues. The V end lost 1 base, the J end lost 1 base, and 9 bases lay between the germline ends. Germline V gives CDR1 SGHAT, CDR2 FQNNGV. The CDR3 protein is CASSLGARRTDTQYF. The CDR3 DNA is TGTGCCAGCAGCTTAGGGGCGCGCCGCACAGATACGCAGTATTTT.

In this sample, this clone is medium-sized (0.01 to 0.1%). This sequence joins TRBV10-3 and TRBJ2-7, with 10 bases lining up with TRBD2. The CDR3 is 15 amino acids. Losses at the gene ends were 2 bases for V and 3 bases for J; bases not matched to a gene: 4. Per germline, CDR1 ENHRY and CDR2 SYGVKD. The CDR3 nucleotides are TGTGCCATCAGTGAGGGAACTAGCGGGGTCTACGAGCAGTACTTC. Its translation is CAISEGTSGVYEQYF.

This clone was found a few times. V gene TRBV27 combines with J gene TRBJ1-1, with D unresolved. CDR3 length: 13 amino acids. Germline V gives CDR1 MNHEY, CDR2 SMNVEV (reference sequence). The V and J ends lost 7 bases and 5 bases respectively, with 14 bases between them. The CDR3 bases are TGTGCCAGCACCTTATCTGTTGGGACTGAAGCTTTCTTT. Translated, it gives CASTLSVGTEAFF.

This clone was counted between two and nine times. This rearrangement joins TRBV6-5 to TRBJ2-7; D is ambiguous. The CDR3 loop spans 13 amino acids. Trimming took off 8 bases at V and 4 bases at J, with 15 bases between the two ends. The germline V gene has CDR1 MNHEY and CDR2 SVGAGI. CDR3 sequence: CASGLSLGYEQYF. The CDR3 DNA is TGTGCCAGCGGTTTGAGCCTCGGTTACGAGCAGTACTTC.